Below, one T cell receptor beta chain is given with its context. Losses at the gene ends were 1 base for V and 0 bases for J; bases not matched to a gene: 6. CDR1 and CDR2 (germline): SGHNT, YYREEE (reference sequence). This CDR3 contains 18 residues. The study recruited people aged about 18 to 95 years across more than 20 US areas. Participants' reported clinical history set cohort assignment. These data originate in a study of blood T cell repertoires in COVID-19. Study-level information: Samples of COVID-19 (acute and convalescent) were obtained from the United States, Italy and Spain.

Per the original data handling: Nucleated cell counts were estimated from reference gene primer amplification. The assay was immunoSEQ multiplex PCR, and TCRdb's table has in-frame clones only and misses some. V, J and clone size are those of that table, while D and trimming were read from the DNA. The sample shows around 220,000 clones, about 90% of them seen only once. The sequencing input was PBMCs or T cells enriched from blood (not recorded which). The TCR comes from a woman under 30 who had recovered from COVID-19. The chain couples TRBV5-4 to TRBJ2-1; 11 nucleotides align to TRBD2. DNA of the CDR3: TGTGCCAGCAGCTTGACTAGCGGGAGCCTCGGCTCCTACAATGAGCAGTTCTTC. Translation: CASSLTSGSLGSYNEQFF.